This TCR beta chain was sequenced in a study of blood T cell repertoires in COVID-19. Libraries were prepared by immunoSEQ multiplex PCR; TCRdb keeps only in-frame clonotypes and omits some of them. The sample comprises nearly 200,000 clones, about 89% of which are singletons, and roughly 8.8% rests with the top ten. The trim removed 0 bases at V and 4 bases at J, leaving 8 bases unmatched. Germline loops: CDR1 SGHRS, CDR2 YFSETQ. The CDR3 totals 16 residues. Cohorts were assigned according to the clinical history that participants reported. Recovered participants had two consecutive negative NP/OP PCR tests, healthcare professional clearance, or symptom resolution.

The chain employs TRBV5-1 and TRBJ2-3; 7 nucleotides match TRBD1. The TCR originated in a woman aged 18-29 years who had recovered from COVID-19. Source material: PBMCs or T cells enriched from blood (not recorded which). CDR3: CASSLGTGEFADTQYF. The CDR3 DNA sequence: TGCGCCAGCAGCTTGGGAACAGGGGAGTTCGCAGATACGCAGTATTTT.